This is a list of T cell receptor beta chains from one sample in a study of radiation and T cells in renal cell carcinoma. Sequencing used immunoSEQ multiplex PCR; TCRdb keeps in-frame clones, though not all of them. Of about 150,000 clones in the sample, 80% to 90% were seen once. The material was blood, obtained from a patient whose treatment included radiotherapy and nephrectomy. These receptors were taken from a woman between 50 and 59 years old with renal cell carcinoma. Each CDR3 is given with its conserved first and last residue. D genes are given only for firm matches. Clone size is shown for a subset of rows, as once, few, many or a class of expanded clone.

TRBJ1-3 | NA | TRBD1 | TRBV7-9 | CASSIGYRGQGNTIYF | TGTGCCAGCAGCATAGGCTACAGGGGGCAAGGAAACACCATATATTTT
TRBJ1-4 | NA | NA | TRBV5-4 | CASSSPSSDEKLFF | TGTGCCAGCAGCTCTCCATCGTCCGATGAAAAACTGTTTTTT
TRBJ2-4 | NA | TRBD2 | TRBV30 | CAWRGLAGLKNIQYF | TGTGCCTGGAGGGGACTAGCGGGGCTCAAAAACATTCAGTACTTC
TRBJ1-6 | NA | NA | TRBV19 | CATTGLNSPLHF | TGTGCCACCACCGGGTTAAATTCACCCCTCCACTTT
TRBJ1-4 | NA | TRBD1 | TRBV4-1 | CASSQGRARGQKLFF | TGCGCCAGCAGCCAAGGTCGAGCCAGGGGGCAAAAACTGTTTTTT
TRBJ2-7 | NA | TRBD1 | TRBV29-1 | CSVEFGPDESGTGPSSYEQYF | TGCAGCGTTGAGTTTGGGCCCGATGAGTCCGGGACAGGGCCGAGCTCCTACGAGCAGTACTTC
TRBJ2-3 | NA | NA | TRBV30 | CAWSRPGQDTQYF | TGTGCCTGGAGTAGACCGGGACAAGATACGCAGTATTTT
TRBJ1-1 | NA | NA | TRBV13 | CASSLGARPRLNTEAFF | TGTGCCAGCAGCTTAGGCGCCAGGCCCCGCTTGAACACTGAAGCTTTCTTT
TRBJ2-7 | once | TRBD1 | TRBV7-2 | CASTSLWTGEDEQYF | TGTGCCAGCACCTCCCTTTGGACAGGGGAGGACGAGCAGTACTTC
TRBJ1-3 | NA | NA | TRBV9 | CASSVGGNENTIYF | TGTGCCAGCAGCGTAGGTGGGAATGAAAACACCATATATTTT
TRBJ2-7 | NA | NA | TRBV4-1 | CASSLTDSSYEQYF | TGCGCCAGCAGCCTAACTGACAGCTCCTACGAGCAGTACTTC
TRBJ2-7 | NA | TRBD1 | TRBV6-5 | CASSYAGTGNYEQYF | TGTGCCAGCAGTTATGCGGGGACAGGTAATTACGAGCAGTACTTC
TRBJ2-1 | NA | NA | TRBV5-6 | CASSGGYNEQFF | TGTGCCAGCAGCGGGGGTTACAATGAGCAGTTCTTC